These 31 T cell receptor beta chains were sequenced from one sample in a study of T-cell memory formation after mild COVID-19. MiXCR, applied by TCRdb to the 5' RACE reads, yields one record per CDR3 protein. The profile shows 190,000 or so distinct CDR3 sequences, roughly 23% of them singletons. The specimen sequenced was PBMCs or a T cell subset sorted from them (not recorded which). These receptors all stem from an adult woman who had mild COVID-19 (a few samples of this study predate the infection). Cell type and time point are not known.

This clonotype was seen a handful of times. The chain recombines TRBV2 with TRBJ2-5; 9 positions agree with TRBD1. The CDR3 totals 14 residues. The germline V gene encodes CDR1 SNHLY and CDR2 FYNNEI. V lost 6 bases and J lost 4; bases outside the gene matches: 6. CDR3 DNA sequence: TGTGCCAGCAGACCGGGACAGGGTCGAGAGACCCAGTACTTC. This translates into CASRPGQGRETQYF.

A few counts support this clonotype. CDR3 residues: CASSPSGTGADTQYF. The CDR3 DNA follows: TGTGCCAGCAGTCCCTCCGGGACAGGTGCGGATACGCAGTATTTT. This chain uses TRBV12-3 or TRBV12-4 with TRBJ2-3; TRBD1 agrees at 8 bases. The J segment lost 6 bases and the V segment lost 5 bases, leaving 10 bases of the junction unmatched. The CDR3 length is 15 residues.

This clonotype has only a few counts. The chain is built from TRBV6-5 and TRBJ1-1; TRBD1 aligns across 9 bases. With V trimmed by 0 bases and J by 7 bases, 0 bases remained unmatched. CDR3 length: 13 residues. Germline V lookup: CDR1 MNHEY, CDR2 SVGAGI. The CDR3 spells CASSYSTGGEAFF. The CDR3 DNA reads TGTGCCAGCAGTTACTCGACAGGGGGTGAAGCTTTCTTT.

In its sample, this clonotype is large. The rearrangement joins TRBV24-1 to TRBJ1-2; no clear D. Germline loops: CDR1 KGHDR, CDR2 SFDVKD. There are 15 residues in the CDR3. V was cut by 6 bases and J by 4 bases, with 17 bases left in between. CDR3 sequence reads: CATSTTGTAAYGYTF. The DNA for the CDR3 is TGTGCCACCAGTACTACCGGCACCGCGGCCTATGGCTACACCTTC.

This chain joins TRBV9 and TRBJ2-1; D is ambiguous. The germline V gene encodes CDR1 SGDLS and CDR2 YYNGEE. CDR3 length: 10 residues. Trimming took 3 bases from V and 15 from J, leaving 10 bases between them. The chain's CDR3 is CASSDRPGFF. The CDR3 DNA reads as TGTGCCAGCAGCGACCGCCCCGGGTTCTTC.

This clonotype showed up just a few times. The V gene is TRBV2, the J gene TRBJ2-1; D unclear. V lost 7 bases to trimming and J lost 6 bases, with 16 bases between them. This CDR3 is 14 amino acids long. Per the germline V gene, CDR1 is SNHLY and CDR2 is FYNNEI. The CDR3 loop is CASNTDLQLNEQFF. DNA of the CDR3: TGTGCCAGCAACACGGACCTCCAACTCAATGAGCAGTTCTTC.

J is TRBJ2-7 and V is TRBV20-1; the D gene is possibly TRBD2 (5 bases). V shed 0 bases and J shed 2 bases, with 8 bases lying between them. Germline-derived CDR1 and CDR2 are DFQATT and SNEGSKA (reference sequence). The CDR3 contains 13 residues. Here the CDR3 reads CSARDGLTYEQYF. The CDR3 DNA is TGCAGTGCTAGAGATGGACTCACCTACGAGCAGTACTTC.

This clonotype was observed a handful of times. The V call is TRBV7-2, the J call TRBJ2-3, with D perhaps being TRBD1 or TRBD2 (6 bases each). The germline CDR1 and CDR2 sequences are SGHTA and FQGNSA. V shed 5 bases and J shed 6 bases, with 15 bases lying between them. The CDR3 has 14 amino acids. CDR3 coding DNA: TGTGCCAGCAGCCCCCACGGGGGCGATGATACGCAGTATTTT. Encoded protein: CASSPHGGDDTQYF. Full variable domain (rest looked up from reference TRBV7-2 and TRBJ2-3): GAGVSQSPSNKVTEKGKDVELRCDPISGHTALYWYRQSLGQGLEFLIYFQGNSAPDKSGLPSDRFSAERTGGSVSTLTIQRTQQEDSAVYLCASSPHGGDDTQYFGPGTRLTVL.

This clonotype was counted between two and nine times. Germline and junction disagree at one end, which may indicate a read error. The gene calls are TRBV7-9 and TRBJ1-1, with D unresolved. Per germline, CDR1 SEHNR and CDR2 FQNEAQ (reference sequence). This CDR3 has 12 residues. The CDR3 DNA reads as TGTGCCAGCAGCTTTGGTCCCCCTGAACCTTTCTTT. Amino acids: CASSFGPPEPFF. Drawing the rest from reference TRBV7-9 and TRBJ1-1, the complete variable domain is DTGVSQNPRHKITKRGQNVTFRCDPISEHNRLYWYRQTLGQGPEFLTYFQNEAQLEKSRLLSDRFSAERPKGSFSTLEIQRTEQGDSAMYLCASSFGPPEPFFGQGTRLTVV.

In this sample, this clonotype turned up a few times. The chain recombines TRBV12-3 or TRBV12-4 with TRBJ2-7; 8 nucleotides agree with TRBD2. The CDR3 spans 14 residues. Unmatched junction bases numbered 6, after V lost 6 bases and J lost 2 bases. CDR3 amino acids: CASSAGLAAYEQYF. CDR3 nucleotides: TGTGCCAGCAGCGCCGGACTAGCTGCCTACGAGCAGTACTTC.

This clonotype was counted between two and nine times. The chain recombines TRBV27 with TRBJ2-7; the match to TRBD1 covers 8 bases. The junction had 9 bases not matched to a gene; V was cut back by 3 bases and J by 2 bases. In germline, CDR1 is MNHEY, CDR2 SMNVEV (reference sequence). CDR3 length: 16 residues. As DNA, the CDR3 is TGTGCCAGCAGTTTTTCCCTCGGGACAGGCACCTACGAGCAGTACTTC. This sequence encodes CASSFSLGTGTYEQYF.

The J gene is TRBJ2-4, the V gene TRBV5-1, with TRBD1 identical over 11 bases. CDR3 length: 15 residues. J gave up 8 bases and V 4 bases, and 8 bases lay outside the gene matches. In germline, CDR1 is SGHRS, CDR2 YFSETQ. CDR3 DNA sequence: TGCGCCAGCAGCGGAGGGATGGGACAGGGGGACATTCAGTACTTC. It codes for CASSGGMGQGDIQYF.

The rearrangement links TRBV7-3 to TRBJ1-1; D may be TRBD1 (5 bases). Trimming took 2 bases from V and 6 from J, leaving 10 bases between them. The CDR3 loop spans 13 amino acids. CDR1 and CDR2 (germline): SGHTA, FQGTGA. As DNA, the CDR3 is TGTGCCAGCAGCTTATGGGGGGGAGCTGAAGCTTTCTTT. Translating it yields CASSLWGGAEAFF.

The DNA of the CDR3 is TGTGCCAGCAATAACAGCACAGATACGCAGTATTTT. It encodes CASNNSTDTQYF. This rearrangement joins TRBV25-1 to TRBJ2-3; D remains ambiguous. Per germline, CDR1 MGHDK and CDR2 SYGVNS. The germline V and J ends were trimmed by 7 bases and 0 bases, with 5 bases remaining between them. The CDR3 sequence is 12 residues long.

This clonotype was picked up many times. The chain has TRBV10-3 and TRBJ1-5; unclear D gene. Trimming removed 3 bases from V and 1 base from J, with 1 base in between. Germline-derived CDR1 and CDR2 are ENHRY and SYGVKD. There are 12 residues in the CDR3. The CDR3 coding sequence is TGTGCCATCAGTGAAAGCAATCAGCCCCAGCATTTT. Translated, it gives CAISESNQPQHF.

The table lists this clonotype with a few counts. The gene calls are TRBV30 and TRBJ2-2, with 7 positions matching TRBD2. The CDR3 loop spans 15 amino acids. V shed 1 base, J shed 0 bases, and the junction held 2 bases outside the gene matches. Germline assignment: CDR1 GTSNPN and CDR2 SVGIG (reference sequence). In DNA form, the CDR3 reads TGTGCCTGGAGTGCCGGGACTACGAACACCGGGGAGCTGTTTTTT. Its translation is CAWSAGTTNTGELFF.

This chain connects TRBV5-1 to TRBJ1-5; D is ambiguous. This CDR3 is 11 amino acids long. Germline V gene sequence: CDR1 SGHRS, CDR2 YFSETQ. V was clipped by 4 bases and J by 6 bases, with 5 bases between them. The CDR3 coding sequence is TGCGCCAGCAGCCCCCGTCAGCCCCAGCATTTT. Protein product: CASSPRQPQHF. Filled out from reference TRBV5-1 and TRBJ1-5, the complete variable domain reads KAGVTQTPRYLIKTRGQQVTLSCSPISGHRSVSWYQQTPGQGLQFLFEYFSETQRNKGNFPGRFSGRQFSNSRSEMNVSTLELGDSALYLCASSPRQPQHFGDGTRLSIL.

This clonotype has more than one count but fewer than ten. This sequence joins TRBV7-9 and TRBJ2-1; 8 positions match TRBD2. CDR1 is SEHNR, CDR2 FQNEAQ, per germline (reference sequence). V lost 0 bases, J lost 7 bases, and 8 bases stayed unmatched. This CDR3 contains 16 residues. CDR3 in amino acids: CASSLAFREGLNEQFF. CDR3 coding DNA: TGTGCCAGCAGCTTAGCGTTCCGGGAGGGGCTTAATGAGCAGTTCTTC.

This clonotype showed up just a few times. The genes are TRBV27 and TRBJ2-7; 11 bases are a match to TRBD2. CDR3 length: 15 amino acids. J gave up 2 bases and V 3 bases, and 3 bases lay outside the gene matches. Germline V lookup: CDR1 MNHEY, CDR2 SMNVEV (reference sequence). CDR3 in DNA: TGTGCCAGCAGTTTTGTAGCGGGAGGGCCCTACGAGCAGTACTTC. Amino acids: CASSFVAGGPYEQYF.

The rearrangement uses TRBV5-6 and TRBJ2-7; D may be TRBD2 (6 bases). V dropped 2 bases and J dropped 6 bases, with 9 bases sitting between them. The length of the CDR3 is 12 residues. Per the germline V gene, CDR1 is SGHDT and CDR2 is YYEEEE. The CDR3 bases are TGTGCCAGCAGCTTTTGGAGGGGCGAGCAGTACTTC. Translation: CASSFWRGEQYF.

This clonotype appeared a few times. The CDR3 is CASSFSGPIYF. The CDR3 nucleotides read TGTGCCAGCAGTTTCTCTGGGCCGATATATTTT. The V and J genes are TRBV12-3 or TRBV12-4 and TRBJ1-3; D is unresolved. V was pared by 3 bases and J by 13 bases, with 10 bases between. This CDR3 spans 11 amino acids.

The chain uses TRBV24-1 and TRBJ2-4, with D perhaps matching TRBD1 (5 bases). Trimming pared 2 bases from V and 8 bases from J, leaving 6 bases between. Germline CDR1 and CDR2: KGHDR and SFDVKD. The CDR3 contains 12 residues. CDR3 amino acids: CATSDSGHIQYF. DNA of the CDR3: TGTGCCACCAGTGATTCAGGGCACATTCAGTACTTC.

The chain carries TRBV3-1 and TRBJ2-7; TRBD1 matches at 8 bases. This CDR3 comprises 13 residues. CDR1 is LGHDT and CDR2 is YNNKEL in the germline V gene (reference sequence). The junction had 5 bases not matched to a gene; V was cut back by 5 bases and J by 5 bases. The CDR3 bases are TGTGCCAGCAGCGAGGGACAGGCTAACGAGCAGTACTTC. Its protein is CASSEGQANEQYF.

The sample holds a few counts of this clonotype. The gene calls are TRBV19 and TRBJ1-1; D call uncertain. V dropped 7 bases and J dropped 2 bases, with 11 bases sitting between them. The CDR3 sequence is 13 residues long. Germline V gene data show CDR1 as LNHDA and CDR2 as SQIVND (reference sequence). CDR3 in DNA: TGTGCCAGTATGGAACAGTTAAACACTGAAGCTTTCTTT. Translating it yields CASMEQLNTEAFF.

CDR3 bases: TGTGCCAGCAGGCGGGACGTCGGCACTGAAGCTTTCTTT. Translating gives CASRRDVGTEAFF. This chain uses TRBV27 with TRBJ1-1, with TRBD1 as a possible D gene (5 bases). CDR3 length equals 13 residues. The V end lost 6 bases, the J end lost 4 bases, and 12 bases lay between the germline ends. Germline-derived CDR1 and CDR2 are MNHEY and SMNVEV (reference sequence).

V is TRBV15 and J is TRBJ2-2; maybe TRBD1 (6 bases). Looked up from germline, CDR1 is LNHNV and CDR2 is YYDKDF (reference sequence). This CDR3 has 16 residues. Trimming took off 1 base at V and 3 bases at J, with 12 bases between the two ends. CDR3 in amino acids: CATSRAAGTHTGELFF. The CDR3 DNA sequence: TGTGCCACCAGCAGAGCCGCCGGGACACACACCGGGGAGCTGTTTTTT.

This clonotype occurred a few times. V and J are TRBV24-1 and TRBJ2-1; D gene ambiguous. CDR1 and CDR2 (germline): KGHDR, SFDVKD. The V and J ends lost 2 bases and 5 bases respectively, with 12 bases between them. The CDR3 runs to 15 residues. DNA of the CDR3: TGTGCCACCAGTGATTACGACTCCCACCACAATGAGCAGTTCTTC. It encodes CATSDYDSHHNEQFF.

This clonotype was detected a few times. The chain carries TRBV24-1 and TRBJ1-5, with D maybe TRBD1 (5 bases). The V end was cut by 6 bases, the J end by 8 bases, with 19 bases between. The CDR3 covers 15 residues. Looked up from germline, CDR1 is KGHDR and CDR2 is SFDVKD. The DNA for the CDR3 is TGTGCCACCAGTCCCGGGCCAAGGACGGGGGAGCCCCAGCATTTT. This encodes CATSPGPRTGEPQHF.

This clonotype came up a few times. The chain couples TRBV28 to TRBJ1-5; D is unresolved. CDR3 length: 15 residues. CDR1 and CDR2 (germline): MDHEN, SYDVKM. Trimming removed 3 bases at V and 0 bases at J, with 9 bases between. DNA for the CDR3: TGTGCCAGCAGTTTGTGGGGATTTAGCAATCAGCCCCAGCATTTT. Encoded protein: CASSLWGFSNQPQHF.

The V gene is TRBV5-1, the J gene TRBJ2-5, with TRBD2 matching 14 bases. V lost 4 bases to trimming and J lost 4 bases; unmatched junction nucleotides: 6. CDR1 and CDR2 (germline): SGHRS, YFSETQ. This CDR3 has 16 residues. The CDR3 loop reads CASSQGLAGVRETQYF. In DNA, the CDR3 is TGCGCCAGCAGCCAGGGACTAGCGGGAGTTCGAGAGACCCAGTACTTC.

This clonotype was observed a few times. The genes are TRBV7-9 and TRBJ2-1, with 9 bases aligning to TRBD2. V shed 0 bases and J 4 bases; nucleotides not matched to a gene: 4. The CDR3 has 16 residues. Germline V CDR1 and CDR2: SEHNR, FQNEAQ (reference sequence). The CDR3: CASSLAPSGIYNEQFF. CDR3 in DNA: TGTGCCAGCAGCTTAGCTCCTAGCGGGATTTACAATGAGCAGTTCTTC.